This TCR beta chain comes out of a study of blood T cell repertoires in COVID-19. Study-level background: Italy, Spain and the United States were the sources of the convalescent and acute COVID-19 samples.

The CDR3 runs 13 residues. In germline, CDR1 is SGDLS, CDR2 YYNGEE. After removal of 6 bases from V and 2 bases from J, the junction contained 3 bases not matched to a gene. Per the study methods: Estimation of nucleated cell counts was performed using reference gene primer amplification. Assay used: immunoSEQ multiplex PCR; TCRdb lists only in-frame clones, some missing. V and J calls and clone size are given by that table; D and trimming were obtained from the DNA. The sample carries roughly 200,000 clones, 85% recorded once. The clonotype comes from a man aged 40-50 years who had recovered from COVID-19. What was sequenced was PBMCs or T cells enriched from blood (not recorded which). The gene calls are TRBV9 and TRBJ2-3; 7 positions agree with TRBD1. CDR3 sequence (DNA): TGTGCCAGCAAGGGACAGATCACAGATACGCAGTATTTT. Amino acids: CASKGQITDTQYF.